The rows below give T cell receptor beta chains drawn from one sample of a study of T cell repertoires in cytomegalovirus infection. TCRdb fed the reads into MiXCR, producing one record per CDR3 protein. Here the sample spans 150,000 to 200,000 distinct CDR3 sequences, roughly 30% being singletons. The source material was PBMCs. The receptor source for this set is a human donor in good health (CMV status not recorded). Some clones in this sample may be carry-over from other donors' samples. Both conserved end residues are part of each CDR3. Fields, in order: J gene, clone size, D gene, V gene, CDR3 length, CDR3 DNA, CDR3 protein. The D gene is left open where the match is weak. Size is omitted from some rows. Given values are once, few, many or a class for expanded clones.

TRBJ1-2 - - TRBV7-9 12 TGTGCCAGCCTCGTTACTAGCTATGGCTACACCTTC CASLVTSYGYTF
TRBJ2-7 - TRBD1 TRBV12-3/TRBV12-4 14 TGTGCCAGCAGTTTAGAGACAGGGGCCTACGAGCAGTACTTC CASSLETGAYEQYF
TRBJ1-1 - - TRBV7-3 16 TGTGCCAGCAGCTCAAGTGACAGGATCCTAGGCACTGAAGCTTTCTTT CASSSSDRILGTEAFF
TRBJ1-2 few - TRBV7-4 11 TGTGCCAGCAGGACCGAGGATGGCTACACCTTC CASRTEDGYTF
TRBJ1-5 - TRBD1 TRBV2 15 TGTGCCAGCAGTGCGGACAGGGGGATGCGACAGCCCCAGCATTTT CASSADRGMRQPQHF
TRBJ2-5 - - TRBV29-1 12 TGCAGCCTAGGGGAGGATATAGAGACCCAGTACTTC CSLGEDIETQYF
TRBJ2-7 few TRBD2 TRBV6-6 13 TGTGCCAGCAAACTAGCGGGGGCCTACGAGCAGTACTTC CASKLAGAYEQYF
TRBJ1-6 many - TRBV7-2 15 TGTGCCAGCGTAAGGGATGTTTCCTATAATTCACCCCTCCACTTT CASVRDVSYNSPLHF
TRBJ1-6 few - TRBV7-8 13 TGTGCCAGCAGCTTAACGGCGGGTTCACCCCTCCACTTT CASSLTAGSPLHF
TRBJ2-5 many - TRBV11-2 14 TGTGCCAGCAGCCAAGGGGCAGGGAAGGTGACCCAGTACTTC CASSQGAGKVTQYF
TRBJ1-4 - - TRBV9 16 TGTGCCAGCAGCGTAGCCACAGTTGCAACTAATGAAAAACTGTTTTTT CASSVATVATNEKLFF
TRBJ1-1 few TRBD1 TRBV6-6 16 TGTGCCAGCAGTGACCACGGGACAGGGGGTGGCACTGAAGCTTTCTTT CASSDHGTGGGTEAFF
TRBJ1-3 - - TRBV7-6 17 TGTGCCAGCAGCCCCGTGATGACGATAAGCTCTGGAAACACCATATATTTT CASSPVMTISSGNTIYF
TRBJ2-3 - - TRBV12-3/TRBV12-4 12 TGTGCCAGCAACCTTGGGGGTGATACGCAGTATTTT CASNLGGDTQYF
TRBJ1-2 - - TRBV19 13 TGTGCCAGTAGGGTAAAGGTGGGATATGGCTACACCTTC CASRVKVGYGYTF
TRBJ2-1 many - TRBV7-2 16 TGTGCCAGCAGTCCCTACTCCGGGTCTGCTTACAATGAGCAGTTCTTC CASSPYSGSAYNEQFF
TRBJ1-2 - - TRBV30 13 TGTGCCTGGAGTGTACGGAGCCTCTATGGCTACACCTTC CAWSVRSLYGYTF
TRBJ1-5 many - TRBV7-2 13 TGTGCCAGCAGCTTAATCCCCCAACAGCCCCAGCATTTT CASSLIPQQPQHF
TRBJ2-5 - TRBD2 TRBV19 16 TGTGCCAGTAGTGAACTTAGCGGGGGGGCCGTAGAGACCCAGTACTTC CASSELSGGAVETQYF
TRBJ1-1 many - TRBV7-9 17 TGTGCCAGCAGCCGGATAAGTCGAGGGGCGGGGAACACTGAAGCTTTCTTT CASSRISRGAGNTEAFF
TRBJ1-2 - - TRBV10-3 13 TGTGCCATCAGTGCCGGACAGCCCTATGGCTACACCTTC CAISAGQPYGYTF
TRBJ1-6 - - TRBV11-2 15 TGTGCCAGCAGCTTAGGATCAACGGGGGATTCACCCCTCCACTTT CASSLGSTGDSPLHF
TRBJ2-2 - TRBD1 TRBV19 17 TGTGCCAGTAGTATACCTCCTGGACAGGGTTCTCCCGGGGAGCTGTTTTTT CASSIPPGQGSPGELFF
TRBJ1-5 - TRBD1 TRBV20-1 13 TGCAGTGCTATCGGGACAGCTAATCAGCCCCAGCATTTT CSAIGTANQPQHF
TRBJ2-7 many TRBD1 TRBV12-3/TRBV12-4 14 TGTGCCAGCAGTCCCCAAGGGGGCCTCTACGAGCAGTACTTC CASSPQGGLYEQYF
TRBJ1-3 many - TRBV7-2 18 TGTGCCAGCAGCTTAGCGGGGATCGGGGCTGTCTCTGGAAACACCATATATTTT CASSLAGIGAVSGNTIYF
TRBJ1-5 - - TRBV12-3/TRBV12-4 14 TGTGCCAGCAGTTACGTTGGGGGAGGACAGCCCCAGCATTTT CASSYVGGGQPQHF
TRBJ1-1 few - TRBV6-2/TRBV6-3 13 TGTGCCAGCAGTTGGGAAAAGTACACTGAAGCTTTCTTT CASSWEKYTEAFF
TRBJ2-7 many TRBD1 TRBV7-2 16 TGTGCCAGCAGCCGGACAGGACTTACACCCTCCTACGAGCAGTACTTC CASSRTGLTPSYEQYF
TRBJ1-6 few - TRBV2 14 TGTGCCAGCAGTCTCCGGGCCTTTAATTCACCCCTCCACTTT CASSLRAFNSPLHF
TRBJ1-2 few TRBD1 TRBV11-2 14 TGTGCCAGCAGCCCAGGGGGCTTGGTCTATGGCTACACCTTC CASSPGGLVYGYTF
TRBJ1-1 - - TRBV20-1 11 TGCAGTGCTAGGCAGGTGTCTGAAGCTTTCTTT CSARQVSEAFF
TRBJ1-6 few - TRBV9 15 TGTGCCAGCAGCGTAGACAGCTCCTATAATTCACCCCTCCACTTT CASSVDSSYNSPLHF
TRBJ1-5 - - TRBV6-2/TRBV6-3 17 TGTGCCAGCACCTTAGGGGAACAGTTTAACGCAAATCAGCCCCAGCATTTT CASTLGEQFNANQPQHF
TRBJ2-3 few - TRBV4-1 16 TGCGCCAGCAGCCAAGCGGCAGGGTCCAGTACAGATACGCAGTATTTT CASSQAAGSSTDTQYF
TRBJ2-7 few - TRBV6-1 11 TGTGCCAGCAGTCCCAAATACGAGCAGTACTTC CASSPKYEQYF
TRBJ1-2 - - TRBV7-2 13 TGTGCCAGCAGCATACAGGGTCCGGGCGGCTACACCTTC CASSIQGPGGYTF